One and the same sample provided the 9 T cell receptor beta chains below, sequenced in a study of blood T cell repertoires in COVID-19. The table came from immunoSEQ multiplex PCR; TCRdb's copy has only in-frame clones and leaves some out. Of 150,000 to 200,000 clones listed, around 79% were seen once; the top ten hold 9.5% to 12%. The sample was PBMCs or T cells enriched from blood (not recorded which). These receptors all come from a man aged 50 to 59 who had recovered from COVID-19.

V and J are TRBV5-4 and TRBJ2-7; D is uncertain. The CDR3 is 14 amino acids. Trimming shortened V by 2 bases and J by 2 bases, and 11 bases separated the two germline ends. Germline V gene data show CDR1 as SGHNT and CDR2 as YYREEE (reference sequence). The CDR3 sequence is CASSFRVPPYEQYF. DNA of the CDR3: TGTGCCAGCAGCTTCCGGGTACCCCCCTACGAGCAGTACTTC.

The V call is TRBV29-1, the J call TRBJ1-4; a weak D match, TRBD1 (6 bases). Trimming shortened V by 7 bases and J by 1 base, and 10 bases separated the two germline ends. This CDR3 region has 13 residues. From germline, CDR1 is SQVTM and CDR2 ANQGSEA. This chain's CDR3 is CSGGGGTNEKLFF. CDR3 DNA sequence: TGCAGCGGGGGAGGGGGAACTAATGAAAAACTGTTTTTT.

This chain links TRBV27 with TRBJ2-7; 10 bases agree with TRBD1. Trimming at V came to 4 bases and at J to 6 bases, leaving 9 bases not matched to a gene. The CDR3 is 15 amino acids. The V gene's germline CDR1 is MNHEY and CDR2 SMNVEV (reference sequence). CDR3 loop: CASSYRGTGVFEQYF. In DNA, the CDR3 is TGTGCCAGCAGTTACCGAGGGACAGGGGTGTTCGAGCAGTACTTC.

The chain carries TRBV5-1 and TRBJ1-1; D remains unclear. Deletions cut 7 bases from V and 2 bases from J, with 6 bases between. Germline V CDR1 and CDR2: SGHRS, YFSETQ. The CDR3 is 11 residues long. This CDR3 is CASSLNTEAFF. Here the CDR3 DNA reads TGCGCCAGCTCTCTTAACACTGAAGCTTTCTTT. Full variable domain (missing parts from reference TRBV5-1 and TRBJ1-1): KAGVTQTPRYLIKTRGQQVTLSCSPISGHRSVSWYQQTPGQGLQFLFEYFSETQRNKGNFPGRFSGRQFSNSRSEMNVSTLELGDSALYLCASSLNTEAFFGQGTRLTVV.

This clone occurred many times. This chain connects TRBV5-1 to TRBJ2-7, with 8 bases identical to TRBD1. With V trimmed by 0 bases and J by 4 bases, 9 bases remained unmatched. Germline lookup yields CDR1 SGHRS and CDR2 YFSETQ. The CDR3 is made up of 16 amino acids. In DNA form, the CDR3 reads TGCGCCAGCAGCTTGGAGGGACAGGCGGCGTCATACGAGCAGTACTTC. This gives the protein CASSLEGQAASYEQYF.

CDR3 bases: TGTGCCAGCAGCCCCTTGGGAGCTAACTATGGCTACACCTTC. Amino acids: CASSPLGANYGYTF. The chain uses TRBV5-6 and TRBJ1-2; no definite D call. Germline V gives CDR1 SGHDT, CDR2 YYEEEE. CDR3 length: 14 amino acids. V lost 4 bases and J 0 bases, leaving 10 bases between the germline ends.

The chain combines TRBV9 with TRBJ2-2; 9 nucleotides match TRBD1. This CDR3 is built from 14 residues. Trimming removed 3 bases from V and 3 bases from J; junction bases left unmatched: 0. Germline V CDR1 and CDR2: SGDLS, YYNGEE. CDR3 nucleotide sequence: TGTGCCAGCAGCGGGGACAGGGACACCGGGGAGCTGTTTTTT. The encoded protein is CASSGDRDTGELFF. Full variable domain (outside the CDR3, taken from reference TRBV9 and TRBJ2-2): DSGVTQTPKHLITATGQRVTLRCSPRSGDLSVYWYQQSLDQGLQFLIQYYNGEERAKGNILERFSAQQFPDLHSELNLSSLELGDSALYFCASSGDRDTGELFFGEGSRLTVL.

V gene TRBV19 combines with J gene TRBJ1-2; a weak D match, TRBD1 (6 bases). The CDR3 contains 14 residues. V lost 6 bases to trimming and J lost 2 bases, with 13 bases between them. In germline, CDR1 is LNHDA, CDR2 SQIVND (reference sequence). The CDR3: CASRNAGANYGYTF. DNA of the CDR3: TGTGCCAGTAGAAACGCGGGGGCCAACTATGGCTACACCTTC.

The genes are TRBV2 and TRBJ1-2; no definite D call. Trimming took 8 bases from V and 1 from J, leaving 11 bases between them. The CDR3 has 13 amino acids. Per germline, CDR1 SNHLY and CDR2 FYNNEI. The CDR3 region has the DNA TGTGCCAGCGTTCTGGAGGGTAACTATGGCTACACCTTC. This codes for CASVLEGNYGYTF.